This note documents a single T cell receptor (beta chain) sequence. Its antigen remains unidentified. The record originates from a study of shared clonotypes between healthy human individuals. Overall study results and limits: Deeper or shallower sequencing was expected to change how clonotypes are shared among donors.

This CDR3 region has 16 residues. The germline V gene has CDR1 SGHTS and CDR2 YDEGEE. Between the trimmed V and J ends, which lost 0 bases and 4 bases, there was a span of 16 bases. Tens of thousands of T cell genomes, or around 0.3 ug DNA, went into unsorted PBMC replicate PCRs. Assay: immunoSEQ multiplex PCR; the TCRdb copy retains only in-frame clones and omits some. The sample includes 550,000 to 600,000 clones, around 81% seen only once; the top ten take 9.5% to 15%. When samples were unsorted, about 90 million PBMCs were used for genomic DNA. This clonotype was obtained from a middle-aged woman in good health. Some clones in this sample may be carry-over from other donors' samples. Specimen: PBMCs. The chain carries TRBV5-8 and TRBJ2-5, with D possibly being TRBD1 (6 bases). As DNA, the CDR3 is TGTGCCAGCAGCTTGGGGGGGCAGGGGCATGGAGAGACCCAGTACTTC. It yields the protein CASSLGGQGHGETQYF.